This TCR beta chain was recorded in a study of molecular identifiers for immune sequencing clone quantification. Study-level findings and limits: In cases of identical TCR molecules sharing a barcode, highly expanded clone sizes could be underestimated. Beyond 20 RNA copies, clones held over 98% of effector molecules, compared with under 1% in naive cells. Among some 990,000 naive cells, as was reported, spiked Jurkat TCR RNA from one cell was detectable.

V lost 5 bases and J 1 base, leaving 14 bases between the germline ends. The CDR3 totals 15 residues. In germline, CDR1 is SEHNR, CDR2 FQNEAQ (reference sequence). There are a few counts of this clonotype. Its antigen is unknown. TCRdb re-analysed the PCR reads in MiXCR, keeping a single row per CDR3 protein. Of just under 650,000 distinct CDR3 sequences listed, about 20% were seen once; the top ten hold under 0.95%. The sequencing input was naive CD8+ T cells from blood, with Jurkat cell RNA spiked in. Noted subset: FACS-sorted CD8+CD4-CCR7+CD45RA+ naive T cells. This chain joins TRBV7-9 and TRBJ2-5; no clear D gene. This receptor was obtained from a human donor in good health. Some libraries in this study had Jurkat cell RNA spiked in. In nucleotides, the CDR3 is TGTGCCAGCAGCGAGAGGTGGCAAAGCCAAGAGACCCAGTACTTC. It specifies CASSERWQSQETQYF.